These T cell receptor beta chains were read from a single sample in a study of Ad26.COV2.S vaccination and SARS-CoV-2 variants. Clones were sequenced by immunoSEQ multiplex PCR, and TCRdb holds only the in-frame ones, with some missing. Of 400,000 or so clones detected, 80% to 90% appear once; the ten largest clones hold around 3.4%. Specimen: peripheral blood, collected in a trial of Ad26.COV2.S vaccine versus placebo. The receptors shown here come from a person between 18 and 59 years old who received the Ad26.COV2.S COVID-19 vaccine or a placebo. CDR3s include the opening cysteine and the closing phenylalanine or tryptophan. A D gene is named only where the DNA matches it firmly. For some rows the clone size is stated as once, few or many, or as a class when expanded; others skip it.

clone_size	v_call	j_call	d_call	cdr3_aa	cdr3_nt
NA	TRBV6-5	TRBJ2-2	NA	CASRRQRGNTGELFF	TGTGCCAGCAGAAGGCAGAGAGGGAACACCGGGGAGCTGTTTTTT
once	TRBV7-8	TRBJ1-5	TRBD1	CASSFTGGPGQPQHF	TGTGCCAGCAGCTTTACAGGGGGTCCTGGTCAGCCCCAGCATTTT
NA	TRBV12-2	TRBJ1-5	NA	CASRLPGLNNQPQHF	TGTGCAAGTCGCCTTCCGGGACTCAACAATCAGCCCCAGCATTTT
NA	TRBV9	TRBJ2-5	NA	CASSSSGARETQYF	TGTGCCAGCAGCTCCTCGGGGGCGAGAGAGACCCAGTACTTC
NA	TRBV7-7	TRBJ2-5	NA	CASSLVSEGGETQYF	TGTGCTAGCAGCTTAGTTTCGGAAGGGGGGGAGACCCAGTACTTC
NA	TRBV11-2	TRBJ2-7	NA	CASSLAGLRYEQYF	TGTGCCAGCAGCTTAGCGGGGTTGAGGTACGAGCAGTACTTC
NA	TRBV4-1	TRBJ1-2	NA	CASSARQTANYGYTF	TGCGCCAGCAGCGCTCGACAAACTGCTAACTATGGCTACACCTTC
NA	TRBV7-9	TRBJ2-3	NA	CASSLTNPGTPGTDTQYF	TGTGCCAGCAGCTTAACGAACCCCGGGACCCCAGGCACAGATACGCAGTATTTT
NA	TRBV6-4	TRBJ1-4	NA	CASSDGSATNEKLFF	TGTGCCAGCAGTGACGGAAGTGCAACTAATGAAAAACTGTTTTTT
NA	TRBV3-1/TRBV3-2	TRBJ1-2	NA	CASSQVAGANYGYTF	TGTGCCAGCAGCCAAGTTGCAGGAGCTAACTATGGCTACACCTTC
NA	TRBV12-3/TRBV12-4	TRBJ2-3	NA	CASSGKNTDTQYF	TGTGCCAGCAGCGGGAAAAACACAGATACGCAGTATTTT
NA	TRBV7-9	TRBJ2-3	TRBD2	CASRPGLAGGKLDTQYF	TGTGCCAGCAGACCGGGACTAGCGGGGGGAAAATTAGATACGCAGTATTTT
NA	TRBV4-3	TRBJ2-3	NA	CASSLRDPSTDTQYF	TGCGCCAGCAGCCTCCGGGACCCTAGCACAGATACGCAGTATTTT
NA	TRBV7-8	TRBJ1-6	TRBD1	CASSPRDSDSPLHF	TGTGCCAGCAGCCCCCGGGACAGTGATTCACCCCTCCACTTT
NA	TRBV7-2	TRBJ2-7	TRBD1	CASSYSGTGEAEQYF	TGTGCCAGCAGTTATTCCGGGACAGGGGAAGCCGAGCAGTACTTC
few	TRBV7-9	TRBJ1-1	TRBD1	CASRRQGGSAFF	TGTGCCAGCAGAAGACAGGGAGGGTCAGCTTTCTTT
NA	TRBV10-1	TRBJ1-1	TRBD1	CASSRTGQAAFF	TGCGCCAGCAGCCGGACAGGTCAAGCAGCTTTCTTT
NA	TRBV18	TRBJ2-6	NA	CASSPRDSSSGANVLTF	TGTGCCAGCTCACCTCGGGATTCCAGCTCTGGGGCCAACGTCCTGACTTTC
NA	TRBV5-1	TRBJ2-7	NA	CASIEASDNYEQYF	TGCGCCAGCATCGAAGCTAGCGATAACTACGAGCAGTACTTC
NA	TRBV5-4	TRBJ1-1	NA	CASSSGPGLGGTEAFF	TGTGCCAGCAGCTCGGGTCCGGGGTTGGGGGGTACTGAAGCTTTCTTT
NA	TRBV6-5	TRBJ1-4	TRBD1	CASSHPGQNEKLFF	TGTGCCAGCAGTCATCCGGGACAGAATGAAAAACTGTTTTTT
few	TRBV9	TRBJ1-1	NA	CASSVVAGNTEAFF	TGTGCCAGCAGCGTAGTGGCGGGGAACACTGAAGCTTTCTTT
NA	TRBV12-5	TRBJ1-4	NA	CASAGEYATNEKLFF	TGTGCTAGTGCGGGGGAATATGCAACTAATGAAAAACTGTTTTTT
NA	TRBV3-1/TRBV3-2	TRBJ1-1	NA	CASSLGSAPEAFF	TGTGCCAGCAGCCTAGGATCGGCCCCAGAAGCTTTCTTT
NA	TRBV21-1	TRBJ1-2	NA	CASSNRNGDYGYTF	TGTGCCAGCAGCAACAGAAACGGGGACTATGGCTACACCTTC
once	TRBV5-4	TRBJ2-5	NA	CASVPRGAAQETQYF	TGTGCCAGCGTACCGAGGGGAGCTGCCCAAGAGACCCAGTACTTC